The clone carrying this T cell receptor beta chain was detected a few times. Its target is not known. The authors produced TCR alpha and TCR beta cDNA libraries with sample barcodes and UMIs by 5'RACE using constant-segment primers. In TCRdb, the 5' RACE reads were re-called with MiXCR into one record per CDR3 protein. This sample yields about 360,000 distinct CDR3 sequences, of which over 10% are seen a single time; about 21% belongs to the top ten. This sample stems from a study of T-cell memory formation after mild COVID-19. Looking at the study overall: TCR clusters largely stayed donor specific.

Notes on the study in general: Within pre-infection memory, some responding clones were found, suggesting cross-reactive memory joined. Clones that contracted from day 15 to 85 had balanced CD4/CD8; later expanders were CD4+ biased.

V gave up 6 bases and J gave up 4 bases, with 17 bases separating them. Looked up from germline, CDR1 is SGHNT and CDR2 is YYREEE (reference sequence). The CDR3 is made up of 15 amino acids. The rearrangement joins TRBV5-4 to TRBJ2-1, with D perhaps matching TRBD1 or TRBD2 (6 bases each). Sequenced sample: PBMCs or a T cell subset sorted from them (not recorded which). This TCR came from a man between 18 and 35 years old who had mild COVID-19 (a few samples of this study predate the infection). Cell type and time point are not known. The CDR3 DNA reads TGTGCCAGCAAAGAGGGGGGCCCGTGGTACAATGAGCAGTTCTTC. Its protein product is CASKEGGPWYNEQFF. Variable domain in full (rest from reference TRBV5-4 and TRBJ2-1): ETGVTQSPTHLIKTRGQQVTLRCSSQSGHNTVSWYQQALGQGPQFIFQYYREEENGRGNFPPRFSGLQFPNYSSELNVNALELDDSALYLCASKEGGPWYNEQFFGPGTRLTVL.